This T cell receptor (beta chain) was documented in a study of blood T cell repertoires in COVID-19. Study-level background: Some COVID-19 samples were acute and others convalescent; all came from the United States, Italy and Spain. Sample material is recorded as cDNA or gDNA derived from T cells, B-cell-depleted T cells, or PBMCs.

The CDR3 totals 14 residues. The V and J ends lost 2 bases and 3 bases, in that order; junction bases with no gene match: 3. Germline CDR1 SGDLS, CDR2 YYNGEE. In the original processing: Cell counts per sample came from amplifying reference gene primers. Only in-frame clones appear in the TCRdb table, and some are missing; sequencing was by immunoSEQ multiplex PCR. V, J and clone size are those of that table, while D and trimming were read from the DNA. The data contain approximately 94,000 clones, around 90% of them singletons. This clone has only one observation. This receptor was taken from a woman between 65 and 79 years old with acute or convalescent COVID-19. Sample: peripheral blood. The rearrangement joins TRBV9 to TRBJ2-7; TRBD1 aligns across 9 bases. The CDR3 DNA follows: TGTGCCAGCAGCGTCCGGGACAGGGACTACGAGCAGTACTTC. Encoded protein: CASSVRDRDYEQYF.